This TCR beta chain originates from a study of cytotoxic CD8 clonotypes in ibrutinib-treated CLL. Study summary: Patients attained 25 or so partial and 2 complete responses; at median 68 months, about 15 remained remitted while approximately twelve progressed. Collecting the response samples happened after a median 12 months of treatment, with a range of 6 to 36.

Profiled with immunoSEQ multiplex PCR; TCRdb holds only in-frame clones, not every one. The sample has about 160,000 clones, more than 80% seen once. Overall study results and limits: On treatment, the uncommon public clonotypes contracted or remained stable.

The CDR3 runs 13 residues. V lost 4 bases and J lost 7, with 11 bases in between. Germline loops: CDR1 SNHLY, CDR2 FYNNEI. Remarks on this clone: What it binds is unknown.

Sequenced here: PBMCs, sampled after 24 months of ibrutinib treatment. The V gene is TRBV2, the J gene TRBJ2-1; D tentatively fits TRBD1 or TRBD2 (5 bases each). This clonotype originated in a human donor with chronic lymphocytic leukemia. CDR3 in amino acids: CASSVRGENEQFF. CDR3 DNA: TGTGCCAGCAGTGTTAGGGGAGAAAATGAGCAGTTCTTC.